This T cell receptor (beta chain) emerged from a study of T cell responses to AZD1222 COVID-19 vaccine. On the study more broadly: Recipients boosted at about 4 weeks or about 12 weeks are pooled.

Here immunoSEQ multiplex PCR was the method, and the copy in TCRdb shows in-frame clones only, minus some. The sample holds 100,000 to 120,000 clones, about 85% seen once. Study-level findings and limits: No repertoire was sampled before or during the peak T cell response, only after it. Unmutated variant regions reportedly attract nearly half of all spike-specific TCRs. Clonal diversity may have been underestimated, and the donors were mostly white British, with more females than males.

About this clone itself: What it binds is not known.

CDR3 length equals 14 residues. The V gene's germline CDR1 is SGHVS and CDR2 FQNEAQ. V was cut by 5 bases and J by 3 bases, with 13 bases left in between. The TCR was taken from an adult in good health. The chain recombines TRBV7-8 with TRBJ1-1; possible D gene TRBD1, 5 bases. The sample here was peripheral blood, taken on day 0 of AZD1222 vaccination. In DNA, the CDR3 is TGTGCCAGCAGCCTTTCCCAAGGGGACACTGAAGCTTTCTTT. Its protein is CASSLSQGDTEAFF.